These T cell receptor beta chains were read from a single sample in a study of cytomegalovirus exposure and HLA in healthy donors. Method: immunoSEQ multiplex PCR; TCRdb's copy keeps in-frame clones and lacks some. The sample records around 100,000 clones, roughly 73% being singletons. The specimen sequenced was PBMCs. These receptors originate from a woman under 40 in good health and CMV-seronegative. The CDR3 runs from the conserved cysteine through the conserved F or W. The D gene is left open where the match is weak. The size field is filled for only some rows; it gives once, few, many or a size class.

>16|TRBV5-4|.|.|TRBJ2-2
CASSYGTSSNTGELFF
TGTGCCAGCAGCTATGGGACATCCTCGAACACCGGGGAGCTGTTTTTT
>13|TRBV6-5|.|.|TRBJ1-2
CASSSSSGYGYTF
TGTGCCAGCAGCAGTTCCAGCGGATATGGCTACACCTTC
>12|TRBV30|few|.|TRBJ2-2
CAWSILSGELFF
TGTGCCTGGAGTATCCTTTCCGGGGAGCTGTTTTTT
>15|TRBV5-6|.|.|TRBJ2-1
CASSFGTASYNEQFF
TGTGCCAGCAGCTTCGGGACTGCCAGCTACAATGAGCAGTTCTTC
>18|TRBV5-4|.|TRBD1|TRBJ1-6
CASSRGGREVPYNSPLHF
TGTGCCAGCAGCCGAGGGGGCAGGGAGGTCCCCTATAATTCACCCCTCCACTTT
>15|TRBV7-3|.|.|TRBJ1-5
CASSLSTNSNQPQHF
TGTGCCAGCAGCTTAAGCACAAATAGCAATCAGCCCCAGCATTTT
>14|TRBV27|.|.|TRBJ1-5
CASSLHSRNQPQHF
TGTGCCAGCAGTTTACACAGTCGCAATCAGCCCCAGCATTTT
>11|TRBV6-1|.|.|TRBJ1-5
CASSVSQPQHF
TGTGCCAGCAGTGTTAGCCAGCCCCAGCATTTT
>16|TRBV7-9|.|.|TRBJ1-2
CSSSLNRERVDYGYTF
TGTTCCAGCAGCCTAAACCGGGAACGAGTGGACTATGGCTACACCTTC
>15|TRBV14|.|TRBD1|TRBJ2-3
CASSQTHRGTDTQYF
TGTGCCAGCAGCCAAACGCACAGGGGGACAGATACGCAGTATTTT
>13|TRBV19|.|TRBD2|TRBJ2-3
CASTGGRIDTQYF
TGTGCCAGTACTGGCGGGAGGATAGATACGCAGTATTTT
>18|TRBV27|.|TRBD2|TRBJ2-1
CASSSFKGTSGAYNEQFF
TGTGCCAGCAGTTCATTTAAAGGGACTAGCGGCGCCTACAATGAGCAGTTCTTC
>14|TRBV2|.|TRBD2|TRBJ2-3
CASRAGGSTDTQYF
TGTGCCAGCAGGGCGGGAGGAAGTACAGATACGCAGTATTTT
>13|TRBV6-6|.|TRBD1|TRBJ1-2
CASSYGQADGYTF
TGTGCCAGCAGTTACGGACAGGCAGATGGCTACACCTTC
>17|TRBV9|few|TRBD2|TRBJ2-7
CASSPTAGYASAYEQYF
TGTGCCAGCAGCCCGACAGCGGGATATGCGAGCGCCTACGAGCAGTACTTC